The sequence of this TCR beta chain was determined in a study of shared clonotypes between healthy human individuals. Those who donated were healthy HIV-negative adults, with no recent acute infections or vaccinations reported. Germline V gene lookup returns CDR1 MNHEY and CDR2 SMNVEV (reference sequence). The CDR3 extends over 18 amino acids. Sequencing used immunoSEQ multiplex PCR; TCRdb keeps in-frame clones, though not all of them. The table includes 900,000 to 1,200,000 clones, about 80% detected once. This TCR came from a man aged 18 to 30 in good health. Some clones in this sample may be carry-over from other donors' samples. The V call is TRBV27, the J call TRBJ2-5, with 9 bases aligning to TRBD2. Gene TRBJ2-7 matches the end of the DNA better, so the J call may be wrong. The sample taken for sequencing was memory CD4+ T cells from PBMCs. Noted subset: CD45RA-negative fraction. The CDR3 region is CASRTRPLFSGSSYEQYF. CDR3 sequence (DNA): TGTGCCAGCAGGACCAGACCCCTCTTTAGCGGGAGCTCCTACGAGCAGTACTTC.